The source of this TCR beta chain is a study of monozygotic twins with inflammatory bowel disease. TCRalpha and TCRbeta cDNA went through nested PCRs of about 15 and 9 cycles, two in total. TCRdb reprocessed the 5' RACE reads; each CDR3 protein has one entry and no DNA is given. In total, the table holds over 200,000 distinct CDR3 sequences. CDR3 length equals 12 residues. CDR1 and CDR2 (germline): MNHEY, SVGEGT. Points on this clonotype: Its antigen is not known.

Study-level results: Diversity of TCRbeta measured by inverse Simpson was lower in IBD patients than in healthy co-twins.

One blood sample of around 2.5 ml was taken from each donor. This receptor was identified in a human donor with ulcerative colitis or Crohn's disease, or a healthy co-twin of an affected twin (not recorded which). Sequenced: blood. J is TRBJ2-1 and V is TRBV6-2 or TRBV6-3; TCRdb's D call of TRBD1 is untestable without DNA. The CDR3 protein is CASRDTGSEQFF.